This T cell receptor (beta chain) was obtained from a study of cytomegalovirus exposure and HLA in healthy donors (dated by TCRdb to 2016 to 2017). Background on the whole study: An earlier analysis of approximately 640 of the donors reported 250 to 300 Gb of sequence data and 100 million to 140 million unique TCR beta sequences from around 200 million T cells. The study combined high-throughput TCR immunosequencing, statistical association of individual TCRs with disease status, and machine learning to predict cytomegalovirus infection status. Around 300 gigabases of sequencing data and tens of millions of unique TCR sequences were included in an early release covering about 700 HLA-typed donors. Among the roughly 370 genotyped donors, approximately 82% belonged to the genetic ancestry cluster associated with self-reported Caucasian donors. To decide whether each TCR beta V gene segment behaved as functional or pseudogenic, an earlier analysis of some 600 of the donors relied on high-throughput TCR beta sequencing. The number of typed donors differed by locus: about 620-640 for A, B, C, DRB1 and DQB1; 522 for DQA1; around 580 for DPA1; and some 450 for DPB1. A later analysis re-analyzed previously published TCR beta repertoires from hundreds of donors and added high-resolution HLA genotyping to study TCR occurrence patterns. Donor age, sex, ethnicity and CMV serostatus were collected together with the repertoire data. Rather than using new phenotypic data, the later analysis identified candidate immune exposures from TCR beta sequences and from how often those sequences occurred across donors. All discovery cohort repertoires had been generated using a single sequencing platform. In a later genetic analysis, genome-wide SNP genotypes for about 55% of the 666 donors were used, and that subset was treated as a discovery cohort. Across some 400 genotyped donors of the cohort, an average of about 240,000 unique TCR beta nucleotide sequences per donor were sequenced, and 15% to 20% of those sequences were non-productive. The study was designed to test whether signatures of past pathogen exposure could be identified by cataloging public T cell receptors. In addition to the first cohort of approximately 670 subjects, a separate validation cohort of 120 different subjects was used. Class I and class II HLA loci were covered by the typing at four-digit resolution. Roughly 5 DR-DQ haplotypes were handled as single units for association and clustering because linkage in the cohort was strong. The T cell repertoires of 666 subjects were profiled by immunosequencing and related to cytomegalovirus serostatus.

In total, roughly 710 healthy bone marrow donors made up the cohort. At the time of sampling, all cohort members were nominally healthy, though unrecorded immune exposures were likely present. The donor tested CMV seronegative and was one of the 352 seronegative cohort members. Every donor gave a peripheral blood sample, and the peripheral blood mononuclear cells from that sample were used for TCR beta sequencing. The Qiagen DNeasy Blood Extraction Kit was used to extract genomic DNA from the blood cell samples. Including the terminal cysteine and phenylalanine, the CDR3 comprises 12 residues. The CDR3 DNA has 36 bases and is translated from base 1. For CDR1 and CDR2, the germline V gene lists SGHTA and FQGNSA. Trimming takes 1 base from V and 4 bases from J, and the germline ends sit 4 bases apart. Results and caveats for the whole study, not just this receptor: In this cohort, only TCR beta chains were sequenced, and detectable features were limited by the absence of alpha or paired-chain data. The authors suggested that the approach could potentially be generalized to other disease states and immunological phenotypes. A later genetic analysis reported fewer N-insertions in productive TCRs among donors in an Asian-associated ancestry cluster than the roughly 640-donor mean. A further reported finding was that TCR beta sequences accurately predicted the HLA-A and HLA-B alleles for most subjects in the first cohort. In a later analysis, several top co-occurrence clusters were reported to appear linked to parvovirus B19, influenza, CMV and Epstein-Barr virus. In a later analysis, TCR association rates were found to vary across HLA loci, with the most associated TCRs seen for DRB1 alleles and the fewest for HLA-C alleles. Correlated functional status among segregating V segments might reflect linkage disequilibrium, but an unknown experimental factor could not be ruled out. The presence/absence analyses assumed that sequencing depth was roughly uniform across donors, and that assumption may not be true. Strong co-occurrence of HLA alleles, especially DR and DQ, made assigning TCR associations to individual alleles difficult. A cluster of highly shared sequence variants was judged likely to be a technical artifact of the sequencing pipeline. The 87-base-pair reads could not distinguish some IMGT-functional V segments, including TRBV6-2 and TRBV6-3, so those segments were excluded. Because HLA typing was missing for some donors at each locus, association tests included only the typed subset. Most CMV-associated TCR beta chains appeared to be HLA-restricted in a later analysis, and the HLA associations seemed to be driven largely by CMV exposure. An earlier analysis of some 590 of the donors showed that most TCR beta V segments appeared in productive rearrangements either about 87% or about 30% of the time, which broadly matched IMGT annotations. In a later analysis, 16,951 TCR beta sequences were associated with specific HLA alleles at a false discovery rate of 0.05. The only immune exposure information available for the cohort was CMV serostatus. A total of around 150 TCR beta chains were listed by the study as associated with cytomegalovirus. In a later genetic analysis, a missense DCLRE1C variant was associated with V-gene and J-gene trimming of TCR beta chains, and the association was replicated in an independent cohort. Over 15 rarely observed V segments, including chromosome 9 orphons, were excluded from the earlier analysis of just under 600 of the donors because counts were too low. Most TCR sequences were seen in very few donors, while some public TCRs were found in many individuals. In both the original and validation cohorts, the classifier was reported to diagnose cytomegalovirus status with high specificity and sensitivity. In a later analysis, HLA-associated TCR beta chains showed more clonal expansion and lower generation probabilities than non-associated chains that were equally common. In vitro tests confirmed that a few of the cytomegalovirus-associated TCR beta chains recognize cytomegalovirus antigens.

With regard to this clone: Which antigen it targets is not known. Base qualities are not provided; no much larger clone lies one nucleotide away.

The library was generated by the immunoSEQ multiplex PCR assay. A mixture of 60 forward primers for TCR Vbeta segments and 13 reverse primers for TCR Jbeta segments was used in the multiplex PCR. The CDR3 region of rearranged TCR beta genes was amplified from genomic DNA with a multiplex PCR assay. On the Illumina HiSeq System, the amplified TCR beta libraries were sequenced as 87-base-pair reads. Per the original workflow: Across the 500 to 750 repertoires, a later analysis counted tens of millions of unique TCR beta chains, about 10 million of which were shared by at least two donors. Raw reads were error-corrected and collapsed into unique sequences by a nearest-neighbor algorithm in which closely related sequences were merged to remove PCR and sequencing errors. V, D and J gene segments were assigned by aligning CDR3 sequences to IMGT reference sequences. For a sequence to be retained, at least a six-nucleotide match to both a V gene segment and a J gene segment was required. A rearrangement counted as productive if the CDR3 had no stop codons and remained in frame with V and J, and every other rearrangement counted as non-productive. Following IMGT convention, CDR3 was defined as the stretch from the second conserved V-encoded cysteine up to the conserved J-encoded phenylalanine. In an earlier analysis of approximately 500 of the donors, sequences lacking an unambiguous match to a single V gene segment were excluded. An earlier analysis of a few hundred of the donors called V segments functional above 56.7% productive rearrangements and segregating when the between-donor standard deviation exceeded 5%. A statistical classification framework was built for diagnosing cytomegalovirus status from the catalog of TCR beta chain sequences. A later analysis assigned V and J genes by comparing TCR nucleotide sequences with IMGT/GENE-DB human TR gene sequences. In a later analysis, CDR3 sequences and most-parsimonious VDJ recombination scenarios were assigned using the TCRdist pipeline. A later analysis defined each TCR beta chain by its CDR3 amino acid sequence plus V-gene family, and excluded reads lacking a unique V-gene family. To address suspected cross-contamination and a sequencing artifact, a later analysis removed under 600 highly shared, low-generation-probability nucleotide sequences. In a later analysis, a clonal expansion index was calculated for each public chain from normalized within-repertoire ranks of inferred template counts. Generation probabilities in a later analysis came from a VDJ recombination model fitted to out-of-frame rearrangements, and those results were checked against IGoR. In a later analysis, TCR-TCR, TCR-HLA and TCR-CMV co-occurrence was scored with hypergeometric tests, and a repertoire-size bias correction was applied to TCR pairs. To estimate false discovery rates, a later analysis permuted the HLA or CMV assignments 20 times. A later analysis grouped co-occurring TCRs with DBSCAN, adding TCRdist sequence similarity when clustering within HLA-allele-positive subsets. Co-occurrence clustering excluded repertoires with fewer than 30,000 or more than 120,000 public chains, plus five with anomalous nucleotide sharing. TCRdb obtained this table from immuneACCESS and retained in-frame rearrangements with V and J assigned. These tables miss some clones; where compared with another copy, unresolved V genes account for less than half of the shortfall, and the remainder is unexplained. V and J calls and clone size are copied from that table; D and trimming were computed from the DNA. Present in this sample are roughly 120,000 clones, around three quarters of which were seen just once. The biggest ten clones account for about 3.5% of the sample.

The TCR comes from a man in his forties in good health and CMV-seronegative. Rearrangement joined TRBV7-2 to TRBJ1-2, with no reliable assignment of the D segment. The sequenced sample was PBMCs. The CDR3 in this case is CASSLERYGYTF. The bases are TGTGCCAGCAGCTTAGAGCGCTATGGCTACACCTTC.